The clone carrying this T cell receptor beta chain was seen a single time. Libraries were prepared by immunoSEQ multiplex PCR; TCRdb keeps only in-frame clonotypes and omits some of them. This table has around 85,000 clones, approximately 94% appearing once. The sample is drawn from a study of technical replicates of blood from several donors. CDR1 MNHEY and CDR2 SVGAGI come from the germline V gene. The V and J ends lost 0 bases and 6 bases respectively, with 12 bases between them. CDR3 length equals 15 residues. The rearrangement uses TRBV6-5 and TRBJ2-1; a weak D match, TRBD1 (6 bases). The TCR sequence derives from a human donor in good health. The specimen sequenced was T cells isolated from PBMCs. Here the CDR3 DNA reads TGTGCCAGCAGTTACTCGGGGGCGGCAGGCAATGAGCAGTTCTTC. Translation gives CASSYSGAAGNEQFF.